Listed here is a single T cell receptor beta chain. Original data processing: Amplification of reference gene primers provided the estimated nucleated cell counts. Generated by immunoSEQ multiplex PCR, the TCRdb table keeps only in-frame clones and is missing some. V and J calls and clone size are given by that table; D and trimming were obtained from the DNA. This sample has 150,000 to 200,000 clones; about 89% occur once, and the top ten carry roughly 2.6%. The data originate from a study of blood T cell repertoires in COVID-19. Whole-study context: In each case, the material was cDNA or gDNA derived from T cells, B-cell-depleted T cells, or PBMCs.

The germline V gene has CDR1 SGHTA and CDR2 FQGNSA. The CDR3 has 15 amino acids. V shed 0 bases and J shed 2 bases, with 10 bases lying between them. The sequenced sample consisted of peripheral blood. The V gene is TRBV7-2, the J gene TRBJ2-5; D perhaps matches TRBD1 (5 bases). This clonotype was sampled from a man in his forties with active or convalescent COVID-19. CDR3 protein: CASSLAPTDQETQYF. For the CDR3, the DNA is TGTGCCAGCAGCTTAGCACCGACAGATCAAGAGACCCAGTACTTC.